This TCR beta chain was sequenced for a study of blood T cell repertoires in COVID-19 (dated by TCRdb to 2019 to 2021). With regard to the full study: Samples from collaborators originated in the United States, Italy and Spain and spanned both the acute and convalescent phases of COVID-19. Where available, HLA class I and class II types were obtained from metadata supplied by the sample provider rather than from assay-based typing. Deeply sampled blood TCRbeta repertoires from subjects exposed to, actively infected with, or recovered from COVID-19 were included in the dataset. The samples were drawn from the first 160 participants of the ongoing ImmuneRACE study and from 950 to 1,500 subjects provided by 6 global collaborators. Sample metadata almost always included a de-identified subject ID, COVID-19 status, age in years and sex. The repertoires were released in a freely available public database intended as a resource for research on the immune response to SARS-CoV-2. The material from the prospective study consisted of cDNA or gDNA derived from T cells, B-cell-depleted T cells, or PBMCs. Study-level results and caveats: The amount of clinical and demographic metadata varied by source and participant and was provided uncurated.

Details on this clone: Its antigen is unknown. Base-call qualities are not available, and no considerably larger clone is one nucleotide away.

The immunoSEQ Assay, a bias-controlled multiplex PCR, was used to amplify TCRbeta CDR3 regions from genomic DNA. On the study's bioinformatics: The number of nucleated cells in each sample was estimated by amplification of reference gene primers within the assay. To quantify the absolute abundance of each unique TCRbeta CDR3 rearrangement, sequence reads were collapsed and filtered. Productive Simpson clonality was computed per sample as the square root of Simpson's diversity index over productive rearrangements. This is the immuneACCESS table as TCRdb keeps it, with only in-frame sequences that have V and J called. A part of the clones is gone; compared with another copy, unresolved V genes explain less than half, and the rest is unexplained. Clonal size and the V and J genes are those of that table, whereas D and trimming came from the DNA. For this sample there are approximately 440,000 clones; about nine tenths appear just once. More than 0.55% of the sample is held by the ten biggest clonotypes.

The CDR3, from cysteine to phenylalanine, totals 17 residues. The CDR3 DNA has 51 bases and is translated from base 1. Compared with germline, V lacks 4 bases and J lacks 3 bases; bases without a gene match: 9. From the germline V gene, CDR1 is WSHSY and CDR2 is SAAADI. Enrolling through a virtual design, the prospective study's participants ranged in age from about 18 to 89 years and lived across some 22 United States geographic areas. In the prospective study, cohorts were assigned on the basis of participant-reported clinical history obtained from a screening survey and a study questionnaire. For ImmuneRACE Cohort 3, a participant was defined as recovered based on two consecutive negative NP/OP PCR tests, clearance by a healthcare professional, or resolution of symptoms. Each participant in the prospective study had whole blood, serum and a nasopharyngeal or oropharyngeal swab collected by mobile phlebotomists. Over a roughly 2-month period, participants in the prospective study had the option of providing additional blood draws and questionnaires. Blood samples from the prospective study were shipped frozen or at room temperature prior to DNA extraction.

Specimen: PBMCs or T cells enriched from blood (not recorded which). The receptor was isolated from a man between 18 and 35 years old who had recovered from COVID-19. Recombination connected TRBV10-2 to TRBJ2-4; 10 junctional bases match TRBD2. The nucleotides are TGCGCCAGCAGTGGTTGGCTAGCGGGAGTGGTCAAAAACATTCAGTACTTC. Its protein reads: CASSGWLAGVVKNIQYF.